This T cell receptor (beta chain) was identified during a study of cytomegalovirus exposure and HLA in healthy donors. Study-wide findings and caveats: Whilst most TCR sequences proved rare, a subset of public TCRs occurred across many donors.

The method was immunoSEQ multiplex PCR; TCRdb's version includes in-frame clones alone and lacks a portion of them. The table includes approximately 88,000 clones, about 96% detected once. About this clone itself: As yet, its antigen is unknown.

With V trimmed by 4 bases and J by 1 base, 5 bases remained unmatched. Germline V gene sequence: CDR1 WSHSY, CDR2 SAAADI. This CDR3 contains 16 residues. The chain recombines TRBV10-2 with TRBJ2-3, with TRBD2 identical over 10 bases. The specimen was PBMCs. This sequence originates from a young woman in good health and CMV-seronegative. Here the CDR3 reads CASSVWLAGGTDTQYF. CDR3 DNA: TGCGCCAGCAGTGTTTGGCTAGCGGGAGGCACAGATACGCAGTATTTT.